Listed here are 4 T cell receptor beta chains from one sample, sequenced in a study of blood T cell repertoires in COVID-19. TCRdb's copy holds only in-frame clones and misses some; the assay was immunoSEQ multiplex PCR. The table lists about 160,000 clones, 82% of them singletons, with over 9.5% in the top ten. Sequenced material: peripheral blood. These receptors all come from a woman at least 80 years old with active or convalescent COVID-19.

This chain uses TRBV5-6 with TRBJ1-5, with no clear D. The V end lost 6 bases, the J end lost 8 bases, and 12 bases lay between the germline ends. The CDR3 runs to 12 residues. CDR1 and CDR2 (germline): SGHDT, YYEEEE. As DNA, the CDR3 is TGTGCCAGCACCGCAATGGGAGAGCCCCAGCATTTT. Its protein product is CASTAMGEPQHF.

The rearrangement uses TRBV7-3 and TRBJ1-6; unclear D gene. The CDR3 contains 14 residues. Trimming removed 1 base at V and 7 bases at J, with 8 bases between. CDR1 is SGHTA and CDR2 is FQGTGA in the germline V gene. CDR3 coding DNA: TGTGCCAGCAGCTTAAATGGCCAAAATTCACCCCTCCACTTT. It is translated as CASSLNGQNSPLHF.

CDR3 coding DNA: TGTGCCAGTAACCGGGACACAAATAATTCACCCCTCCACTTT. Translated, it gives CASNRDTNNSPLHF. V is TRBV19 and J is TRBJ1-6; a possible D gene is TRBD1 (6 bases). This CDR3 has 14 amino acids. V was shortened by 7 bases and J by 5 bases, with 12 bases between the two germline ends. Germline CDR1 LNHDA, CDR2 SQIVND (reference sequence).

The chain links TRBV2 to TRBJ2-7; TRBD2 agrees at 12 bases. Germline CDR1 SNHLY, CDR2 FYNNEI. The CDR3 runs to 15 residues. J was trimmed by 2 bases and V by 8 bases; bases with no gene match: 7. CDR3 sequence (DNA): TGTGCCAGCCGGCTAGCGGGAGGGAGGACCTACGAGCAGTACTTC. This gives the protein CASRLAGGRTYEQYF.